The source of this TCR beta chain is a study of blood T cells in healthy people across ages (dated by TCRdb to the mid-2010s). Study-level background: In model experiments, roughly one uniquely barcoded TCR beta cDNA molecule per two T cells was captured by template switching. To avoid experimental bias, donors of different ages were distributed randomly across sequencing lanes. The donors were split into four age groups: young (average 16 years), middle-aged (roughly 39), aged (approximately 60) and long-lived (over 80). Two additional independent replicas of 1 million unique cDNA reads from the same blood draw were analyzed for two donors (one aged 18 to 30 and one aged 80 or older). Using deep sequencing normalized with unique cDNA molecular identifiers, the study measured how TCR beta repertoire diversity changes with age. Results and caveats for the whole study, not just this receptor: Compared with the aged group, the long-lived group had more naive CD4+ T cells, fewer expanded clones and increased TCR diversity, a pattern suggesting age selection. Estimates of total diversity based on one million sequenced T cells were regarded as lower bounds and as underestimates. Because profiling used bulk unsorted PBMCs, naive and antigen-experienced compartments could not be compared conclusively. The CMV infection status of donors was not known, potentially confounding age-related changes in expanded clonotypes. The percentage of naive T cells measured by flow cytometry correlated strongly with observed TCR beta diversity. Observed TCR beta diversity per million T cells fell roughly linearly with age, and a significant reduction was already apparent by age about 38.

A remark on this clonotype: Its recognized antigen is unknown. No much larger clonotype is one base removed from it; base qualities were not supplied.

The CDR3 sequence holds 14 residues, the cysteine and phenylalanine included. The sequence is cut down to CDR3 DNA, 42 bases in frame from base 1. V sheds 5 bases and J sheds 7 bases, leaving 17 bases between their ends. According to the germline V gene, CDR1 reads SGHTA and CDR2 reads FQGNSA. The approximately 40 donors, aged about 6 to 95 years, were systemically healthy Caucasian individuals from Russia. Each donor gave roughly 9 milliliters of peripheral blood, drawn into EDTA-treated Vacutainer tubes. Ficoll-Paque density-gradient centrifugation was used to isolate PBMCs, with at least 6.5 million per sample. Trizol reagent was used to extract total RNA from the PBMCs, yielding at least 5.5 micrograms per sample. The percentages of naive CD45RAhigh/CD27high T cells were determined by flow cytometry on a PBMC aliquot from every donor. The library relied on 5' RACE. The sequencing machine was an Illumina HiSeq 2500. A second PCR of about 6 to 11 cycles was performed with a sample-barcoded 5' primer and a J-beta primer mix. A unique molecular identifier was introduced onto each TCR beta cDNA molecule by a template-switch 5' adaptor carrying 12 random nucleotides. At least 2.5 million CDR3-containing paired-end reads were obtained from each sample. First-strand cDNA synthesis was performed from all RNA using the Mint cDNA synthesis kit, with priming by a TRBC-specific oligonucleotide. Following uracil-DNA glycosylase treatment, all cDNA underwent a first 18-cycle PCR with the universal primers M1SS and BC2_uni_R. The original pipeline was this. For normalization, 1 million high-quality reads, each with a distinct molecular identifier, were randomly selected from each sample. Instead of being binned into consensus sequences, reads that shared molecular identifiers were thrown out. MiTCR, set to a Q25 quality threshold and the strictest error-elimination algorithm, was used for CDR3 identification, clonotype clustering and error correction. Lower-bound total TCR beta diversity was estimated with a nonparametric unseen species model using Euler transformation. TCRdb cleaned the public reads at Q25 with fastp, built clones with MiXCR and kept in-frame beta chains. All rows with the same CDR3 protein become a single entry with the most common DNA and genes. The V and J calls reflect TCRdb's pipeline rather than the authors' work. In all, the sample holds about 600,000 distinct CDR3 sequences, and around half of those were seen once. Jointly, the top ten make up just under 25% of the sample.

The sequence is built from TRBV7-2 and TRBJ2-5, with the D gene possibly TRBD1 or TRBD2, each one fitting 5 bases. Source material: blood. This TCR was recovered from a man of 80 years or more in good health. CDR3 region: CASSKTSQAGTQYF. In nucleotide form, the sequence is TGTGCCAGCAGCAAAACGTCACAGGCGGGGACCCAGTACTTC.